This entry describes one TCR beta chain. These data come from a study of cytomegalovirus exposure and HLA in healthy donors. PCR was performed using 60 Vbeta and 13 Jbeta primers. TCRdb's copy holds only in-frame clones and misses some; the assay was immunoSEQ multiplex PCR. This sample has about 160,000 clones; 80% to 90% occur once, and the top ten carry about 2.4%. Looked up from germline, CDR1 is SGDLS and CDR2 is YYNGEE. The CDR3 extends over 15 amino acids. Trimming shortened V by 3 bases and J by 6 bases, and 17 bases separated the two germline ends. This clonotype originated in a male donor in good health and CMV-seronegative. Sequencing was done on a sample of PBMCs. The chain uses TRBV9 and TRBJ2-3, with a possible D match to TRBD2 (6 bases). CDR3 loop: CASSAGTFERDTQYF. The CDR3 DNA is TGTGCCAGCAGCGCCGGGACTTTTGAAAGGGATACGCAGTATTTT.